The sequence of this TCR beta chain was determined in a study of regulatory T cells in long-lasting Graves disease. Germline values: CDR1 MDHEN, CDR2 SYDVKM. The CDR3 totals 14 residues. With V trimmed by 7 bases and J by 2 bases, 4 bases remained unmatched. As for time point: persistent/refractory GD, antithyroid drugs over 5 years with positive TRAb. PBMC-derived RNA was used for the TCR library. Criteria from the American Thyroid Association guidelines were applied to diagnose Graves' disease. Those enrolled as patients came out of an endocrinology department in Xi'an, China. According to the study, TCR beta libraries were built with iRepertoire HTBI primers and CDR3-region Arm-PCR. Original analysis: Samples jointly harbored fewer than 70 TRBV and about 15 TRBJ segments. Each CDR3 protein gets one entry after TCRdb re-called the multiplex PCR reads with MiXCR. The V and J calls shown here were made by TCRdb, not taken from the authors' results. The data show roughly 500,000 distinct CDR3 sequences, roughly 21% seen once.

General study results and limits: Shared public clonotypes totalled 2,500 to 3,500 in persistent patients, compared with roughly 970 in new patients.

This clonotype was recorded many times. Its antigen is undetermined. This receptor was obtained from a female donor with Graves disease. The material sequenced was peripheral blood mononuclear cells (PBMCs), taken when the disease was refractory, from a patient treated with antithyroid drugs. The chain joins TRBV28 to TRBJ2-7, with 11 positions matching TRBD2. The CDR3 loop reads CASITSGGTYEQYF. The CDR3 nucleotides are TGTGCCAGCATCACTAGCGGGGGAACCTACGAGCAGTACTTC.